Listed here is a single TCR beta chain. The antigen is undetermined. The germline gene is not matched at one end of the junction; a read error may be the cause. The study gave focal radiation plus ipilimumab CTLA-4 blockade to patients with chemo-refractory metastatic non-small-cell lung cancer. This record belongs to a study of radiotherapy plus CTLA-4 blockade in lung cancer. About the research overall: The study recorded objective responses in approximately 19% of patients and disease control in 25% to 35%.

Study outcomes and limitations: Reports state that early shifts in blood T cell clones, with interferon-beta, best predicted response. The study found tumor-derived TCR clones expanded in blood after radiotherapy plus ipilimumab.

TCRdb's table, derived via immunoSEQ multiplex PCR, lists solely in-frame clones and lacks some. The table shows a few thousand clones, with less than 90% occurring only once. The germline V gene encodes CDR1 KGHSH and CDR2 LQKENI. This CDR3 has 18 residues. The chain recombines TRBV18 with TRBJ2-6, with 7 bases aligning to TRBD1. Sequences were derived from tumor tissue, sampled from a patient treated with radiotherapy plus ipilimumab. The receptor was derived from a human donor with non-small cell lung cancer that progressed on radiotherapy plus ipilimumab. The CDR3 spells CASSPNRGYSSGVNVLTF. Here the CDR3 DNA reads TGTGCCAGCTCACCGAACAGGGGCTACAGCTCTGGGGTCAACGTCCTGACTTTC.